Following are 20 T cell receptor beta chains from one sample sequenced in a study of T cells in Graves' hyperthyroidism and ophthalmopathy. From RNA transcripts, TCR beta CDR3 regions were amplified. Initially, a first-round RT-PCR of the TCR CDR3 employed the HTBI primer set. TCRdb itself ran the multiplex PCR reads through MiXCR, one entry per CDR3 protein. This table holds about 420,000 distinct CDR3 sequences, approximately 15% found once. Sequenced sample: blood. The receptors derive from a young woman with Graves' hyperthyroidism.

The table lists this clonotype with many counts. V is TRBV19 and J is TRBJ1-1; possibly TRBD1 for D (6 bases). CDR1 and CDR2 from the germline V gene are LNHDA and SQIVND (reference sequence). There are 16 residues in the CDR3. The V gene lost 4 bases and the J gene lost 0 bases, with 15 bases spanning the gap. The CDR3 DNA reads as TGTGCCAGTAGTACTCAGGGGACCAACCTGAACACTGAAGCTTTCTTT. This codes for CASSTQGTNLNTEAFF.

The chain has TRBV28 and TRBJ2-7; the match to TRBD1 covers 7 bases. CDR1 is MDHEN, CDR2 SYDVKM, per germline. The CDR3 contains 15 residues. V shed 3 bases and J 1 base; nucleotides not matched to a gene: 6. CDR3 protein: CASSFPRQGSYEQYF. CDR3 in DNA: TGTGCCAGCAGTTTCCCGAGACAGGGTTCCTACGAGCAGTACTTC.

This clonotype was seen at least ten times. The chain has TRBV5-1 and TRBJ2-5; D perhaps matches TRBD1 (6 bases). CDR3 length: 16 amino acids. CDR1 is SGHRS and CDR2 is YFSETQ in the germline V gene. Trimming pared 0 bases from V and 1 base from J, leaving 13 bases between. CDR3 nucleotide sequence: TGCGCCAGCAGCTTGGCAGGGGTCGAACTCCAAGAGACCCAGTACTTC. Its protein product is CASSLAGVELQETQYF.

This clonotype has a count of ten or more. This chain uses TRBV6-6 with TRBJ2-5; D is unclear. V was pared by 0 bases and J by 9 bases, with 2 bases between. The length of the CDR3 is 10 residues. Germline V CDR1 and CDR2: MNHNY, SVGAGI (reference sequence). The CDR3 nucleotides read TGTGCCAGCAGTTACTCCCCCCAGTACTTC. Translating it yields CASSYSPQYF.

There are many counts of this clonotype. The rearrangement uses TRBV12-3 or TRBV12-4 and TRBJ1-2; tentatively, D is TRBD1 (6 bases). Trimming left V 5 bases short and J 8 bases short, with 18 bases between. The CDR3 has 14 residues. CDR3 in DNA: TGTGCCAGCAGTCTCTCCCGGGAAGGGGGAGGCTACACCTTC. Its translation is CASSLSREGGGYTF.

This clonotype was recorded many times. V gene TRBV12-3 or TRBV12-4 combines with J gene TRBJ2-7; 7 nucleotides align to TRBD2. After removal of 8 bases from V and 6 bases from J, the junction contained 7 bases not matched to a gene. The CDR3 spans 12 residues. CDR3 protein: CASGQAGLEQYF. The CDR3 coding sequence is TGTGCCAGCGGTCAAGCGGGGCTCGAGCAGTACTTC.

V usage is TRBV11-2 and J usage is TRBJ1-1, with D uncertain. The length of the CDR3 is 15 residues. Trimming removed 5 bases from V and 6 bases from J, with 19 bases in between. Germline CDR1 SGHAT, CDR2 FQNNGV. The CDR3 loop is CASSPGWARPPEAFF. CDR3 sequence (DNA): TGTGCCAGCAGCCCTGGTTGGGCCCGTCCTCCTGAAGCTTTCTTT.

This clonotype was seen repeatedly, ten times or more. The genes are TRBV5-5 and TRBJ2-3, with D unclear. Between the trimmed V and J ends, which lost 4 bases and 2 bases, there was a span of 5 bases. The CDR3 totals 12 residues. CDR1 is SGHKS and CDR2 is YYEKEE in the germline V gene (reference sequence). CDR3 amino acids: CASSRPTDTQYF. CDR3 nucleotides: TGTGCCAGCAGCCGCCCCACAGATACGCAGTATTTT. Based on the CDR3 plus reference TRBV5-5 and TRBJ2-3, the full variable domain is DAGVTQSPTHLIKTRGQQVTLRCSPISGHKSVSWYQQVLGQGPQFIFQYYEKEERGRGNFPDRFSARQFPNYSSELNVNALLLGDSALYLCASSRPTDTQYFGPGTRLTVL.

This clonotype was detected ten times or more. V usage is TRBV12-3 or TRBV12-4 and J usage is TRBJ1-5, with TRBD1 matching 8 bases. The CDR3 consists of 17 residues. J lost 0 bases, V lost 3 bases, and 7 bases had no gene match. The DNA of the CDR3 is TGTGCCAGCAGTTTTCGGACAGGGTTAAATAGCAATCAGCCCCAGCATTTT. Translation gives CASSFRTGLNSNQPQHF.

The chain carries TRBV5-1 and TRBJ2-5; 7 nucleotides line up with TRBD1. V shed 2 bases, J shed 2 bases, and the junction held 6 bases outside the gene matches. This CDR3 contains 15 residues. The V gene's germline CDR1 is SGHRS and CDR2 YFSETQ. The CDR3 bases are TGCGCCAGCAGCTTCGCCGGGACAGAACAAGAGACCCAGTACTTC. It encodes CASSFAGTEQETQYF.

This clonotype was seen at least ten times. This chain uses TRBV29-1 with TRBJ2-3; D might be TRBD2 (6 bases). The CDR3 extends over 15 amino acids. Germline lookup yields CDR1 SQVTM and CDR2 ANQGSEA. The V end was cut by 6 bases, the J end by 2 bases, with 18 bases between. The CDR3 here is CSVELWRGNTDTQYF. The CDR3 nucleotides read TGCAGCGTCGAGCTTTGGCGGGGAAACACAGATACGCAGTATTTT.

At least ten counts were recorded for this clonotype. This chain uses TRBV11-2 with TRBJ2-7; D uncertain. The CDR3 extends over 13 amino acids. Germline V gene sequence: CDR1 SGHAT, CDR2 FQNNGV. V was trimmed by 1 base and J by 3 bases, leaving 7 bases between them. The CDR3 coding sequence is TGTGCCAGCAGCTTAGGAGTGAACTACGAGCAGTACTTC. This sequence encodes CASSLGVNYEQYF. The complete variable domain, with remaining parts taken from reference TRBV11-2 and TRBJ2-7, reads EAGVAQSPRYKIIEKRQSVAFWCNPISGHATLYWYQQILGQGPKLLIQFQNNGVVDDSQLPKDRFSAERLKGVDSTLKIQPAKLEDSAVYLCASSLGVNYEQYFGPGTRLTVT.

This clonotype was picked up many times. The rearrangement links TRBV2 to TRBJ2-5; D is perhaps TRBD2 (6 bases). Trimming removed 10 bases from V and 5 bases from J, with 17 bases in between. This CDR3 spans 13 amino acids. Germline lookup yields CDR1 SNHLY and CDR2 FYNNEI. The CDR3 DNA sequence: TGTGCCAACAAAAGGGGACTGGAGGAGACCCAGTACTTC. Translated: CANKRGLEETQYF.

The table lists this clonotype with many counts. This sequence joins TRBV11-1 and TRBJ2-5, with a possible D match to TRBD2 (6 bases). The V end was cut by 1 base, the J end by 2 bases, with 17 bases between. The CDR3 runs to 17 residues. Germline loops: CDR1 SGHAT, CDR2 FQDESV (reference sequence). The CDR3 DNA sequence: TGTGCCAGCAGCTTAGGAAGCGGTAGCGGAGAACAAGAGACCCAGTACTTC. This encodes CASSLGSGSGEQETQYF.

The chain links TRBV19 to TRBJ2-7; D could derive from TRBD1 or TRBD2 (5 bases each). The CDR3 sequence is 14 residues long. V was clipped by 7 bases and J by 7 bases, with 20 bases between them. Looked up from germline, CDR1 is LNHDA and CDR2 is SQIVND (reference sequence). The DNA for the CDR3 is TGTGCCAGTACTCGGGGCACGAGGGTGAATGAGCAGTACTTC. Protein: CASTRGTRVNEQYF. Filled out from reference TRBV19 and TRBJ2-7, the complete variable domain reads DGGITQSPKYLFRKEGQNVTLSCEQNLNHDAMYWYRQDPGQGLRLIYYSQIVNDFQKGDIAEGYSVSREKKESFPLTVTSAQKNPTAFYLCASTRGTRVNEQYFGPGTRLTVT.

In this sample, this clonotype turned up many times. This sequence joins TRBV28 and TRBJ2-2, with D possibly TRBD2 on 5 matching bases. The CDR3 totals 14 residues. Germline V gene lookup returns CDR1 MDHEN and CDR2 SYDVKM. V lost 8 bases, J lost 1 base, and 11 bases lay in between. CDR3 sequence reads: CASLVSGNTGELFF. The CDR3 coding sequence is TGTGCCAGCCTCGTCAGCGGGAACACCGGGGAGCTGTTTTTT.

There are many counts of this clonotype. The chain links TRBV7-9 to TRBJ2-7; D is unclear. CDR3 length equals 15 residues. Trimming removed 4 bases at V and 2 bases at J, with 15 bases between. Looked up from germline, CDR1 is SEHNR and CDR2 is FQNEAQ (reference sequence). The CDR3 DNA follows: TGTGCCAGCAGCTATGACTCGGACGGTGCCTACGAGCAGTACTTC. This translates into CASSYDSDGAYEQYF.

This clonotype has just a few counts. The CDR3 sequence is CATKTATNTGELFF. CDR3 sequence (DNA): TGTGCTACAAAGACAGCTACGAACACCGGGGAGCTGTTTTTT. This sequence joins TRBV30 and TRBJ2-2; perhaps TRBD1 as D (5 bases). The germline V gene encodes CDR1 GTSNPN and CDR2 SVGIG (reference sequence). The CDR3 spans 14 residues.

The sample holds many counts of this clonotype. The chain employs TRBV5-1 and TRBJ1-2, with D possibly matching TRBD1 (5 bases). Trimming took 2 bases from V and 2 from J, leaving 10 bases between them. From germline, CDR1 is SGHRS and CDR2 YFSETQ. CDR3 length equals 14 residues. The DNA of the CDR3 is TGCGCCAGCAGCTTAGACAGTCGGAACTATGGCTACACCTTC. It encodes CASSLDSRNYGYTF.

This clonotype turned up a few times. The rearrangement uses TRBV10-3 and TRBJ2-2; D is undetermined. Germline V gene data show CDR1 as ENHRY and CDR2 as SYGVKD. The CDR3 spans 16 residues. V lost 0 bases to trimming and J lost 4 bases, with 12 bases between them. The CDR3 loop reads CAISESVVVSTGELFF. The CDR3 nucleotides read TGTGCCATCAGTGAGTCGGTAGTAGTGAGCACCGGGGAGCTGTTTTTT.